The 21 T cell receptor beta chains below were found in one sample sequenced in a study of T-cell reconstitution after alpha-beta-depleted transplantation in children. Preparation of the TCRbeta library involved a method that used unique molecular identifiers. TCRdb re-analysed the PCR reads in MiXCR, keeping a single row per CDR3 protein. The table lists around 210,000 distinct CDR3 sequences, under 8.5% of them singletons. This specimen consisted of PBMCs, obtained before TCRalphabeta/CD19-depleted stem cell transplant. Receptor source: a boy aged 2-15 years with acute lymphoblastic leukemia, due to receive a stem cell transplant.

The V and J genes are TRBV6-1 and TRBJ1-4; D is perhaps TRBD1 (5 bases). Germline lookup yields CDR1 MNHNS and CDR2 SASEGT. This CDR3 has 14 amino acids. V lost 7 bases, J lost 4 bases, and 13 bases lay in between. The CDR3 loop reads CASTSQVLNEKLFF. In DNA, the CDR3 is TGTGCCAGCACGTCACAGGTGCTTAATGAAAAACTGTTTTTT.

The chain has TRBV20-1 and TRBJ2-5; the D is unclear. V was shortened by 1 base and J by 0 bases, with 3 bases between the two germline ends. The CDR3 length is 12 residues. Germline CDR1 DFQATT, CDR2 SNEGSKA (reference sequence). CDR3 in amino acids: CSARGDQETQYF. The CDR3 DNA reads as TGCAGTGCTAGAGGGGACCAAGAGACCCAGTACTTC.

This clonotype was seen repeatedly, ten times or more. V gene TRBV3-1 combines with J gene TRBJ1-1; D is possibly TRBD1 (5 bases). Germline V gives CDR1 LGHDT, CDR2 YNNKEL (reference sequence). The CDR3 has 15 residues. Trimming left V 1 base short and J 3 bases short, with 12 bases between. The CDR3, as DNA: TGTGCCAGCAGCCAAGGGGCAGGGTGGGACACTGAAGCTTTCTTT. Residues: CASSQGAGWDTEAFF.

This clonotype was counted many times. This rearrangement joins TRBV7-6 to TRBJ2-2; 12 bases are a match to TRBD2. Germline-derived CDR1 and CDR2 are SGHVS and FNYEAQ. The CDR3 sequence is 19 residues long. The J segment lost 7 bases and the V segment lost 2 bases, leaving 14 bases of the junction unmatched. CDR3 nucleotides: TGTGCCAGCAGCTTAATCATTCGACTAGCGGGAGATCAGGGCGGGGAGCTGTTTTTT. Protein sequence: CASSLIIRLAGDQGGELFF. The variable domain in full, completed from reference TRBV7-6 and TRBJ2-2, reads GAGVSQSPRYKVTKRGQDVALRCDPISGHVSLYWYRQALGQGPEFLTYFNYEAQQDKSGLPNDRFSAERPEGSISTLTIQRTEQRDSAMYRCASSLIIRLAGDQGGELFFGEGSRLTVL.

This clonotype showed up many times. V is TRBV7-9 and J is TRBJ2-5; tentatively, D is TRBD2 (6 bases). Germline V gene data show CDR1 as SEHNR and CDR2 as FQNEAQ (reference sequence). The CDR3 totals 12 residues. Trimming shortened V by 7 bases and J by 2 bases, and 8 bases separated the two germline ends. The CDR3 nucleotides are TGTGCCAGCATGGAGGGGCAAGAGACCCAGTACTTC. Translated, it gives CASMEGQETQYF.

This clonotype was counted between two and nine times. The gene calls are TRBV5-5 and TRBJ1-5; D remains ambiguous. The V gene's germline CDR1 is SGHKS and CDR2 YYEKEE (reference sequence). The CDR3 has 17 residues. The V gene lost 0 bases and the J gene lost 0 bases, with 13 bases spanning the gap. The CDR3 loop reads CASSLGRLSYSNQPQHF. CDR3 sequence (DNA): TGTGCCAGCAGCTTGGGCAGATTAAGCTATAGCAATCAGCCCCAGCATTTT.

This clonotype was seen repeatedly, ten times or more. This chain's CDR3 is CASGAQGVNTEAFF. CDR3 DNA: TGTGCCAGCGGGGCGCAGGGGGTGAACACTGAAGCTTTCTTT. V is TRBV27 and J is TRBJ1-1; 7 bases align to TRBD1. The length of the CDR3 is 14 residues. V was pared by 8 bases and J by 0 bases, with 6 bases of the junction left unmatched. Germline V gives CDR1 MNHEY, CDR2 SMNVEV (reference sequence).

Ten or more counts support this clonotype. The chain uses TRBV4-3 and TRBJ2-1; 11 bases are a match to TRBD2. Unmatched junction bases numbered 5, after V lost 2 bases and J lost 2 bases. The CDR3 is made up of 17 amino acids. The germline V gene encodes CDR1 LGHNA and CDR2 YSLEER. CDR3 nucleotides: TGCGCCAGCAGCCAACGCACACTAGCGGGGGCCTACAATGAGCAGTTCTTC. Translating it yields CASSQRTLAGAYNEQFF.

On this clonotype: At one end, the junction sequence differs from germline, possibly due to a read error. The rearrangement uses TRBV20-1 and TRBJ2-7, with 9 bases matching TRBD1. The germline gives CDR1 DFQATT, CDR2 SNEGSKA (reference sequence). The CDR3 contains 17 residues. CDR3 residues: CCARGGGAGQGLYEQYF. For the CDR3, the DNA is TGCTGTGCTAGAGGAGGAGGCGCTGGACAGGGGTTGTACGAGCAGTACTTC.

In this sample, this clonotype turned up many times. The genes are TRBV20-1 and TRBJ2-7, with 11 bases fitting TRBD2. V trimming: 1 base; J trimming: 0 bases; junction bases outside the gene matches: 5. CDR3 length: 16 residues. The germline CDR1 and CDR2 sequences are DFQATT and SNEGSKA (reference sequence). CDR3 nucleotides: TGCAGTGCTAGAGTACTAGCGGGGGAGACCTCCTACGAGCAGTACTTC. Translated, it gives CSARVLAGETSYEQYF.

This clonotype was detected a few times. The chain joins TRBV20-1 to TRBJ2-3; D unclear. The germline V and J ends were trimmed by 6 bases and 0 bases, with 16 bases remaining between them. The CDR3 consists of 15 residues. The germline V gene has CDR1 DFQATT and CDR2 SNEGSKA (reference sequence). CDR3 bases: TGCAGTGCCCCCCCTCGGCCCGCGAGCACAGATACGCAGTATTTT. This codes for CSAPPRPASTDTQYF.

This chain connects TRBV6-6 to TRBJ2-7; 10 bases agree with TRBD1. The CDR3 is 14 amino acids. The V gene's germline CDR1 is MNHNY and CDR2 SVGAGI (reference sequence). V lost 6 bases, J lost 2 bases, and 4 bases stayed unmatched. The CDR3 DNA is TGTGCCAGCAGGACAGGGGGCGCCCCCTACGAGCAGTACTTC. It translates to CASRTGGAPYEQYF.

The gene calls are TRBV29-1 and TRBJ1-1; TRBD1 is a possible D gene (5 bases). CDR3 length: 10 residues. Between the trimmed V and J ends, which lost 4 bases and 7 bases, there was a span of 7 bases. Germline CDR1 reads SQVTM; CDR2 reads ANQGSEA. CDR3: CSVGGGEAFF. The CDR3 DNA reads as TGCAGCGTTGGGGGGGGTGAAGCTTTCTTT.

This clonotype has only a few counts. CDR3 protein: CASSWSNQGNEQYF. As DNA, the CDR3 is TGCGCCAGCAGCTGGTCAAACCAAGGGAACGAGCAGTACTTC. J is TRBJ2-7 and V is TRBV5-1; D gene ambiguous. The CDR3 sequence is 14 residues long. Per germline, CDR1 SGHRS and CDR2 YFSETQ. V gave up 3 bases and J gave up 5 bases, with 15 bases separating them. Combining the CDR3 with reference TRBV5-1 and TRBJ2-7 gives the whole variable domain KAGVTQTPRYLIKTRGQQVTLSCSPISGHRSVSWYQQTPGQGLQFLFEYFSETQRNKGNFPGRFSGRQFSNSRSEMNVSTLELGDSALYLCASSWSNQGNEQYFGPGTRLTVT.

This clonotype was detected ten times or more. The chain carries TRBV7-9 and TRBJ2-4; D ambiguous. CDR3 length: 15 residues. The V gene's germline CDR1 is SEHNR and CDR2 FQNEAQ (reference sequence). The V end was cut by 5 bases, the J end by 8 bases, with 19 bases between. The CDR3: CASSPLASPADIQYF. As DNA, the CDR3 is TGTGCCAGCAGCCCCCTCGCATCTCCTGCGGACATTCAGTACTTC. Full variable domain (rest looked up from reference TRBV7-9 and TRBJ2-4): DTGVSQNPRHKITKRGQNVTFRCDPISEHNRLYWYRQTLGQGPEFLTYFQNEAQLEKSRLLSDRFSAERPKGSFSTLEIQRTEQGDSAMYLCASSPLASPADIQYFGAGTRLSVL.

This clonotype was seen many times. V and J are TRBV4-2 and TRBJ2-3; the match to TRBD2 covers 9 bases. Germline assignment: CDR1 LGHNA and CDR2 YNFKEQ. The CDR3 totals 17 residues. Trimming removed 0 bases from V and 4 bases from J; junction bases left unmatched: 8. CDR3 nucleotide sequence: TGTGCCAGCAGCCAAGATTCGCGGGGGGGCCAGGCAGATACGCAGTATTTT. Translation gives CASSQDSRGGQADTQYF.

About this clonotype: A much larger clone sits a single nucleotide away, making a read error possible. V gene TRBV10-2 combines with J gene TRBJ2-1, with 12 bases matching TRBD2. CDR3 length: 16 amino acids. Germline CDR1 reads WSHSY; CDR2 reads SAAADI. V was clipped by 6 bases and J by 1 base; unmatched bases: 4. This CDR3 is CASSATSGSSYNEQFF. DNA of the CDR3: TGCGCCAGCAGCGCGACTAGCGGGAGTTCCTACAATGAGCAGTTCTTC.

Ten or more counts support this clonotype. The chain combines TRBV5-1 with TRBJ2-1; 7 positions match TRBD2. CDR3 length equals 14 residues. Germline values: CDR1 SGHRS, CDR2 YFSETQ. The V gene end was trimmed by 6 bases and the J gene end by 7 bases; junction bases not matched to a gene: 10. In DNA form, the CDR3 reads TGCGCCAGCACCAGCGGGACCCTGGGGAATGAGCAGTTCTTC. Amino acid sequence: CASTSGTLGNEQFF.

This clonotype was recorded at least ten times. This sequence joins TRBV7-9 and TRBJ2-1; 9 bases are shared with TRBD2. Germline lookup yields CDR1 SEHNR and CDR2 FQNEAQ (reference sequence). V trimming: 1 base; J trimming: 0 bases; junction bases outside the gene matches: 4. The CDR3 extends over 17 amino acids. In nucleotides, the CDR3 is TGTGCCAGCAGCTTAGTAAGCGGGGGGCTCTCCTACAATGAGCAGTTCTTC. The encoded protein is CASSLVSGGLSYNEQFF.

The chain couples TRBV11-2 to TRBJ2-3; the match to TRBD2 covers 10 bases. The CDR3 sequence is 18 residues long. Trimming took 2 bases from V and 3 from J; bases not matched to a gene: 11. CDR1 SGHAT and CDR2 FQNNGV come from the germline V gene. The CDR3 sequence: CASSLSSGGPRLTDTQYF. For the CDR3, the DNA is TGTGCCAGCAGCTTATCTAGCGGGGGACCTAGATTAACAGATACGCAGTATTTT.

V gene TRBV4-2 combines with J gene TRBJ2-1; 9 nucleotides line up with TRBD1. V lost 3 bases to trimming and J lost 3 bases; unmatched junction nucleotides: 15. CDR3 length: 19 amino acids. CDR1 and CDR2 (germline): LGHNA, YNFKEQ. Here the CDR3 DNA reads TGTGCCAGCAGCCAGATGGTCACTGGGACAGGGCAAGGCTACAATGAGCAGTTCTTC. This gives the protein CASSQMVTGTGQGYNEQFF.